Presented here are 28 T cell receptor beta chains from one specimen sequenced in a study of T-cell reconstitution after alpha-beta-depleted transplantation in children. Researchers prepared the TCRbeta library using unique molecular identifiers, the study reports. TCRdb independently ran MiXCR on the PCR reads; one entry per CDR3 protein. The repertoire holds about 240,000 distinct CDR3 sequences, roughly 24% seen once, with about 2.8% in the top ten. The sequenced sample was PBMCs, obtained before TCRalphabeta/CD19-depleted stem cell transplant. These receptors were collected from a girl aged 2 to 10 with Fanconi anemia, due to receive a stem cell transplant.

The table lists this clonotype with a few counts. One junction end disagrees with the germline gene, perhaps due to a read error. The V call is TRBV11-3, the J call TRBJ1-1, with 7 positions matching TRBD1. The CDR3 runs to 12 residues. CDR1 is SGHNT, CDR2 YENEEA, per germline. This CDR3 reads CASSAGQREVFF. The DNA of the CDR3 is TGTGCCAGCAGCGCGGGACAGCGTGAAGTTTTCTTT.

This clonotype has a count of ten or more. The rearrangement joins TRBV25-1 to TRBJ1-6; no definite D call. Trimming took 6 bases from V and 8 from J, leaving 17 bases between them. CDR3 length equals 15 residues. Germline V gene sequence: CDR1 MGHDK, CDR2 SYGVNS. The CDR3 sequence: CASRSGRQFDSPLHF. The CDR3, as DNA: TGTGCCAGCAGATCGGGGAGGCAATTCGATTCACCCCTCCACTTT. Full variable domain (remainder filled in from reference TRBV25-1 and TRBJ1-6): EADIYQTPRYLVIGTGKKITLECSQTMGHDKMYWYQQDPGMELHLIHYSYGVNSTEKGDLSSESTVSRIRTEHFPLTLESARPSHTSQYLCASRSGRQFDSPLHFGNGTRLTVT.

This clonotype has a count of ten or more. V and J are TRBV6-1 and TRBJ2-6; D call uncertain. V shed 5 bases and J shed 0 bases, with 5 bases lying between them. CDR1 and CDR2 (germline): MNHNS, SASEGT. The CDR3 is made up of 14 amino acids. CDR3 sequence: CASSRFSGANVLTF. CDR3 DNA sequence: TGTGCCAGCAGTCGTTTCTCTGGGGCCAACGTCCTGACTTTC.

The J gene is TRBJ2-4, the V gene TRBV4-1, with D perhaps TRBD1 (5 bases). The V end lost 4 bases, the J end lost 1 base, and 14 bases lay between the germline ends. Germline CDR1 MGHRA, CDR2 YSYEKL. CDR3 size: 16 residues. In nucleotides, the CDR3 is TGCGCCAGCAGCCGAGACAGTGGCTGGGCCAAAAACATTCAGTACTTC. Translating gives CASSRDSGWAKNIQYF.

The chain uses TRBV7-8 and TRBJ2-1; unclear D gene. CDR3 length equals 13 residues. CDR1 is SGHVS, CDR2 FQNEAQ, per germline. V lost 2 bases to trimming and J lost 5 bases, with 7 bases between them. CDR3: CASSLRPDNEQFF. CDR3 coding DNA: TGTGCCAGCAGCTTACGGCCGGACAATGAGCAGTTCTTC.

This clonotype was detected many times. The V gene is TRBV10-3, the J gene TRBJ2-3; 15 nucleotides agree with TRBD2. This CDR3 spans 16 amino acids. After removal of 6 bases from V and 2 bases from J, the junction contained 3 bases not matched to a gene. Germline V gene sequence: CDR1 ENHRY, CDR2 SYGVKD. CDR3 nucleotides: TGTGCCATCAGGAGGACTAGCGGGAGGGACACAGATACGCAGTATTTT. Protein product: CAIRRTSGRDTDTQYF.

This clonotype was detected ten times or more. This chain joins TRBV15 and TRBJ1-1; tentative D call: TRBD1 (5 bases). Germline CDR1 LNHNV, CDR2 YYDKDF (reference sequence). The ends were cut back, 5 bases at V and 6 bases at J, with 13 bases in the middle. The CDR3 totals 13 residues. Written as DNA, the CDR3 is TGTGCCACCAGCCCCCCAGGGATTGCTGAAGCTTTCTTT. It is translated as CATSPPGIAEAFF.

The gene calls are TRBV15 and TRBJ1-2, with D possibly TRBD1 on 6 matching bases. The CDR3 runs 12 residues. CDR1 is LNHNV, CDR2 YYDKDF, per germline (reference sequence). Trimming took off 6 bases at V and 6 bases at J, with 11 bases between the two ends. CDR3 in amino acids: CATSLGGDGYTF. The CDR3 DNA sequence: TGTGCCACCAGTTTAGGGGGAGATGGCTACACCTTC.

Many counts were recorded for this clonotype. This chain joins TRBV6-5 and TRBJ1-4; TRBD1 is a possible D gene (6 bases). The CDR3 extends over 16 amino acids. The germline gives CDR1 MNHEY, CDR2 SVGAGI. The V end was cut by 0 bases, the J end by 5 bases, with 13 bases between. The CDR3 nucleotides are TGTGCCAGCAGTTACTCTCGGGGGGCAGCGAATGAAAAACTGTTTTTT. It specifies CASSYSRGAANEKLFF.

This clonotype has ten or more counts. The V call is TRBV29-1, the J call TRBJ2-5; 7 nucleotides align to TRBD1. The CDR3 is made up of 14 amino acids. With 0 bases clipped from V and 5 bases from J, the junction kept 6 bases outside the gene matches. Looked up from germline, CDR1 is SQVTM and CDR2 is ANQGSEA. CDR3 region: CSVEDTGRGETQYF. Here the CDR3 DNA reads TGCAGCGTTGAAGATACGGGCAGGGGGGAGACCCAGTACTTC. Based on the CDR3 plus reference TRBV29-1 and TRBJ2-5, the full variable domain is SAVISQKPSRDICQRGTSLTIQCQVDSQVTMMFWYRQQPGQSLTLIATANQGSEATYESGFVIDKFPISRPNLTFSTLTVSNMSPEDSSIYLCSVEDTGRGETQYFGPGTRLLVL.

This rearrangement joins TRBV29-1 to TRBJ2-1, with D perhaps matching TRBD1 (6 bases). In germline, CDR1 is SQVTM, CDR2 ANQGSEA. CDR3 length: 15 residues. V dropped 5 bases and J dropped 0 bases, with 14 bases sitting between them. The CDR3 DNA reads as TGCAGCGTTAAGTACAGGGCCGACTCCTACAATGAGCAGTTCTTC. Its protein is CSVKYRADSYNEQFF.

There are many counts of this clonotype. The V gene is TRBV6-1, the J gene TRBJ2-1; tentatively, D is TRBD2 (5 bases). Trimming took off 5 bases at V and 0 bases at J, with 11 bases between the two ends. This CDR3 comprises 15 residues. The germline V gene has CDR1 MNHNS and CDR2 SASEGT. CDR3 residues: CASSKGLSSYNEQFF. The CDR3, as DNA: TGTGCCAGCAGTAAAGGACTGAGCTCCTACAATGAGCAGTTCTTC.

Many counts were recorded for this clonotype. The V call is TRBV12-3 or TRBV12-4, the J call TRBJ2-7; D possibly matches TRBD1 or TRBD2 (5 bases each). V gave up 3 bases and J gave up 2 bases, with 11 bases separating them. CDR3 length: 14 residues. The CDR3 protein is CASSLRGATYEQYF. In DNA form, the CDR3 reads TGTGCCAGCAGTTTGAGGGGCGCTACCTACGAGCAGTACTTC.

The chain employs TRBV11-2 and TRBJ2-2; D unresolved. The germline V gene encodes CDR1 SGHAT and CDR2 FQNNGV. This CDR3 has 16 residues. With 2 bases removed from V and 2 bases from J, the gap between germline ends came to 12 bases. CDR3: CASSLYIVLNTGELFF. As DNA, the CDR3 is TGTGCCAGCAGCTTATATATAGTGCTAAACACCGGGGAGCTGTTTTTT. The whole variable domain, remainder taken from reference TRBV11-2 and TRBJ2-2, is EAGVAQSPRYKIIEKRQSVAFWCNPISGHATLYWYQQILGQGPKLLIQFQNNGVVDDSQLPKDRFSAERLKGVDSTLKIQPAKLEDSAVYLCASSLYIVLNTGELFFGEGSRLTVL.

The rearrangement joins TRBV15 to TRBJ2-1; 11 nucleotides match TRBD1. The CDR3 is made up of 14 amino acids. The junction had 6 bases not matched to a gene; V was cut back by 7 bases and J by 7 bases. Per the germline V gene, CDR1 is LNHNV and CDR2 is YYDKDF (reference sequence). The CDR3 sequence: CATNRDRGLNEQFF. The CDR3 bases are TGTGCCACCAACCGGGACAGGGGGTTGAATGAGCAGTTCTTC.

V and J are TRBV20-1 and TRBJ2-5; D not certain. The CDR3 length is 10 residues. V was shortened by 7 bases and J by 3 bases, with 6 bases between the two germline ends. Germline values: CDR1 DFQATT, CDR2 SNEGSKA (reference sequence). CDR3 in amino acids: CSGTEETQYF. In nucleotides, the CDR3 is TGCAGTGGGACGGAAGAGACCCAGTACTTC.

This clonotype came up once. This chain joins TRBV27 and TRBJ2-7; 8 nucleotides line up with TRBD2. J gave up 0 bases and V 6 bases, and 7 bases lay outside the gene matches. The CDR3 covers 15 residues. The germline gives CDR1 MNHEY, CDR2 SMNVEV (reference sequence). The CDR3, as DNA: TGTGCCAGCAGATTCGGGGCGGGGGGCTCCTACGAGCAGTACTTC. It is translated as CASRFGAGGSYEQYF.

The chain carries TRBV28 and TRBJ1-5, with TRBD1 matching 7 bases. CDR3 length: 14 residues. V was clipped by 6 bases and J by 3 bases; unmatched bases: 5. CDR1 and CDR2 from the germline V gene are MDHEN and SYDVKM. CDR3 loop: CASSQDRTNQPQHF. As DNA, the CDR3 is TGTGCCAGCAGCCAGGACAGGACCAATCAGCCCCAGCATTTT.

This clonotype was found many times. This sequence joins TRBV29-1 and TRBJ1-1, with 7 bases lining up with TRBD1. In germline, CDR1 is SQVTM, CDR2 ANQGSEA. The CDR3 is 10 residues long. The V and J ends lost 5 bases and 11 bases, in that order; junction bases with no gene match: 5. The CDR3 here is CSVSGGGAFF. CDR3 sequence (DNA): TGCAGCGTTTCAGGGGGGGGCGCTTTCTTT.

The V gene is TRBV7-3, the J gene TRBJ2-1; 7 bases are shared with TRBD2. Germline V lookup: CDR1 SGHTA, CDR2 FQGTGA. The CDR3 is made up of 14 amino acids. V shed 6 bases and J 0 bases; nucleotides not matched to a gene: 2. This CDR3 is CASSTSDSYNEQFF. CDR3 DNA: TGTGCCAGCAGTACTAGCGACTCCTACAATGAGCAGTTCTTC.

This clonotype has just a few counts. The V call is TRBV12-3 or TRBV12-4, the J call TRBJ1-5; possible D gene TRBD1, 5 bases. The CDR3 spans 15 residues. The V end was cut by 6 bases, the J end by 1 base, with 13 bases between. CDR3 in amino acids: CASSHIEGSNQPQHF. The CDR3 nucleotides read TGTGCCAGCAGCCACATTGAGGGGAGCAATCAGCCCCAGCATTTT.

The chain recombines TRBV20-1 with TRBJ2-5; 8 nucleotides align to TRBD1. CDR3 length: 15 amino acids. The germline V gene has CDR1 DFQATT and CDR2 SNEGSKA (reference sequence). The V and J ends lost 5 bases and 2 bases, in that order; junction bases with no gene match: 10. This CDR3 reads CSALPGQGQQETQYF. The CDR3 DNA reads TGCAGTGCTCTTCCCGGACAGGGCCAACAAGAGACCCAGTACTTC.

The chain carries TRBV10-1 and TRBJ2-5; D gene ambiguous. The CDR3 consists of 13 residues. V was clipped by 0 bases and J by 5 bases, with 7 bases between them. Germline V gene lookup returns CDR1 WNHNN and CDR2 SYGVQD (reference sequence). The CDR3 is CASSESRVETQYF. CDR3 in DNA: TGCGCCAGCAGTGAGTCGAGAGTGGAGACCCAGTACTTC.

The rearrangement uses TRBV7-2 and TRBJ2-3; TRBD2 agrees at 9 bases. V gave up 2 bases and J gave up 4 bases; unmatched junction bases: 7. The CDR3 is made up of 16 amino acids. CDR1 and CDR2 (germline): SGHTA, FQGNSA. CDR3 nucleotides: TGTGCCAGCAGCTTATTGAATATAGCGGGGGCAGATACGCAGTATTTT. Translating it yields CASSLLNIAGADTQYF.

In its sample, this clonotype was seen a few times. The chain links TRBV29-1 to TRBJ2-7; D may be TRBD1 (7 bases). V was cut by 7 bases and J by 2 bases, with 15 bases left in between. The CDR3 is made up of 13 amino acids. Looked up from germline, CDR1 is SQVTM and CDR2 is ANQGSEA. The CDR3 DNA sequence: TGCAGCGGCCGCGGGACAGCACCCTACGAGCAGTACTTC. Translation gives CSGRGTAPYEQYF.

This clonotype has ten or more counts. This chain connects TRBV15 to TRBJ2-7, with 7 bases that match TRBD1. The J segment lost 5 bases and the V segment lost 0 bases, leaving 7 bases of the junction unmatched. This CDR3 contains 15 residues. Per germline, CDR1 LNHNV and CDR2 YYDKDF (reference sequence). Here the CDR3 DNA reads TGTGCCACCAGCAGAGAGGGGACAGATTTTGACGAGCAGTACTTC. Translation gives CATSREGTDFDEQYF.

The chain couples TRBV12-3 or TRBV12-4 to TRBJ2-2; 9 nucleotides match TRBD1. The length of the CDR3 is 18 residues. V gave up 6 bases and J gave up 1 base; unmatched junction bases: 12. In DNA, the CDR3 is TGTGCCAGCAGCCCTGACAGGGGGAAGAGGTGGAACACCGGGGAGCTGTTTTTT. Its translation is CASSPDRGKRWNTGELFF.

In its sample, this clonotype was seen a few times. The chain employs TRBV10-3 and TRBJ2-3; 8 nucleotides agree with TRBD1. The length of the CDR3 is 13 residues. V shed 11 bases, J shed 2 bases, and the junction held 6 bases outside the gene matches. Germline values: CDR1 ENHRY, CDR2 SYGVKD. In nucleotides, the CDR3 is TGTGCCTCGGGGACAGGTTACACAGATACGCAGTATTTT. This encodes CASGTGYTDTQYF.